These 8 T cell receptor beta chains came from one sample sequenced in a study of blood T cell repertoires in COVID-19. TCRdb's table, derived via immunoSEQ multiplex PCR, lists solely in-frame clones and lacks some. The sample contains some 260,000 clones, 75% to 95% of which appear only once. The sample taken for sequencing was PBMCs or T cells enriched from blood (not recorded which). The receptors were sampled from a woman younger than 30 who had recovered from COVID-19.

J is TRBJ1-1 and V is TRBV6-4; TRBD1 agrees at 7 bases. The CDR3 has 13 amino acids. Losses at the gene ends were 4 bases for V and 5 bases for J; bases not matched to a gene: 4. Germline CDR1 and CDR2: MRHNA and SNTAGT. This CDR3 is CASSAQGGTEAFF. DNA of the CDR3: TGTGCCAGCAGTGCTCAGGGGGGAACTGAAGCTTTCTTT.

The chain joins TRBV3-1 (or the pseudogene TRBV3-2) to TRBJ2-7, with 11 bases lining up with TRBD1. Germline loops: CDR1 LGHDT, CDR2 YNNKEL (reference sequence). The V segment lost 4 bases and the J segment 0 bases; nucleotides outside the gene matches: 2. The CDR3 runs 15 residues. This CDR3 reads CASSRGTGGSYEQYF. Written as DNA, the CDR3 is TGTGCCAGCAGCCGCGGGACAGGGGGCTCCTACGAGCAGTACTTC.

The chain is built from TRBV6-2 or TRBV6-3 and TRBJ1-1; a possible D gene is TRBD1 (6 bases). CDR3 length equals 17 residues. CDR1 MNHEY and CDR2 SVGEGT come from the germline V gene. The ends were cut back, 2 bases at V and 3 bases at J, with 19 bases in the middle. Written as DNA, the CDR3 is TGTGCCAGCAGTTACACCTTTCAGGGGATAAGGTACACTGAAGCTTTCTTT. Translated, it gives CASSYTFQGIRYTEAFF.

This chain connects TRBV29-1 to TRBJ1-1, with D perhaps matching TRBD1 (5 bases). Germline CDR1 reads SQVTM; CDR2 reads ANQGSEA. V was cut by 7 bases and J by 4 bases, with 19 bases left in between. This CDR3 comprises 14 residues. The CDR3 here is CSASRGWSGTEAFF. The CDR3 DNA reads TGCAGCGCTTCGCGGGGCTGGAGTGGCACTGAAGCTTTCTTT.

This chain links TRBV10-3 with TRBJ2-7; TRBD2 agrees at 7 bases. The CDR3 sequence is 14 residues long. Germline-derived CDR1 and CDR2 are ENHRY and SYGVKD. With 6 bases clipped from V and 0 bases from J, the junction kept 5 bases outside the gene matches. The CDR3 nucleotides read TGTGCCATCAGCTCTAGCGGCACCTCCTACGAGCAGTACTTC. This sequence encodes CAISSSGTSYEQYF.

The V call is TRBV19, the J call TRBJ1-4; D not certain. V lost 7 bases and J lost 10, with 16 bases in between. The germline V gene has CDR1 LNHDA and CDR2 SQIVND (reference sequence). This CDR3 region has 13 residues. Here the CDR3 reads CASTPPGIGKLFF. The CDR3 DNA is TGTGCCAGTACCCCCCCGGGGATCGGAAAACTGTTTTTT.

The V and J genes are TRBV6-2 or TRBV6-3 and TRBJ1-2, with D perhaps matching TRBD1 (6 bases). Germline assignment: CDR1 MNHEY and CDR2 SVGEGT. V was shortened by 2 bases and J by 0 bases, with 7 bases between the two germline ends. The CDR3 runs 14 residues. CDR3 amino acids: CASSYRTANYGYTF. CDR3 nucleotide sequence: TGTGCCAGCAGTTACCGGACAGCTAACTATGGCTACACCTTC.

The chain uses TRBV2 and TRBJ1-4; 9 bases match TRBD1. Unmatched junction bases numbered 9, after V lost 7 bases and J lost 0 bases. The CDR3 sequence is 17 residues long. CDR1 and CDR2 (germline): SNHLY, FYNNEI. The CDR3 loop reads CASNPGQGYATNEKLFF. The CDR3 nucleotides read TGTGCCAGCAACCCGGGACAGGGCTACGCAACTAATGAAAAACTGTTTTTT.